The 16 T cell receptor beta chains presented below share a single source sample, sequenced in a study of blood T cell repertoires in COVID-19. Clones were read by immunoSEQ multiplex PCR, and TCRdb kept only the in-frame ones, dropping some. The sample holds a few hundred thousand clones, around 90% seen once. Sample: peripheral blood. These TCRs come from a man aged 40-50 years with acute or convalescent COVID-19.

The V gene is TRBV6-5, the J gene TRBJ1-1; 7 bases are shared with TRBD1. The V gene end was trimmed by 6 bases and the J gene end by 0 bases; junction bases not matched to a gene: 1. CDR3 length equals 13 residues. From germline, CDR1 is MNHEY and CDR2 SVGAGI. The CDR3 DNA follows: TGTGCCAGCAGACAGGGGATGAACACTGAAGCTTTCTTT. This gives the protein CASRQGMNTEAFF.

The chain recombines TRBV10-2 with TRBJ1-5, with D possibly matching TRBD1 (5 bases). Germline values: CDR1 WSHSY, CDR2 SAAADI. There are 14 residues in the CDR3. V was shortened by 2 bases and J by 6 bases, with 11 bases between the two germline ends. CDR3 in amino acids: CASSEGRGFQPQHF. CDR3 nucleotides: TGCGCCAGCAGTGAGGGGAGGGGTTTTCAGCCCCAGCATTTT.

V is TRBV15 and J is TRBJ2-7; 8 bases match TRBD1. The CDR3 is 14 amino acids. Per the germline V gene, CDR1 is LNHNV and CDR2 is YYDKDF (reference sequence). The J segment lost 0 bases and the V segment lost 5 bases, leaving 3 bases of the junction unmatched. Here the CDR3 DNA reads TGTGCCACCAGCCGTGGGACAGGCTCCTACGAGCAGTACTTC. Residues: CATSRGTGSYEQYF.

The CDR3 DNA follows: TGTGCCAGCAGTGCGCGACAGGGGGCGACCTATGGCTACACCTTC. Its protein product is CASSARQGATYGYTF. The chain is built from TRBV25-1 and TRBJ1-2, with 10 bases identical to TRBD1. V gave up 4 bases and J gave up 4 bases; unmatched junction bases: 6. In germline, CDR1 is MGHDK, CDR2 SYGVNS. There are 15 residues in the CDR3.

This chain links TRBV4-3 with TRBJ1-2; D is unclear. Germline V gene lookup returns CDR1 LGHNA and CDR2 YSLEER. The length of the CDR3 is 17 residues. V lost 0 bases and J lost 4, with 18 bases in between. CDR3 in DNA: TGCGCCAGCAGCCAAGATCTGACACCACGTGAGTCCTATGGCTACACCTTC. This sequence encodes CASSQDLTPRESYGYTF.

V usage is TRBV12-5 and J usage is TRBJ1-1; the match to TRBD1 covers 8 bases. The CDR3 runs to 16 residues. J lost 5 bases, V lost 2 bases, and 10 bases had no gene match. Germline assignment: CDR1 LGHNT and CDR2 FRNRAP. The CDR3 DNA is TGTGCTAGTGGTTTGACCCTGACAGGGGAGGGGACTGAAGCTTTCTTT. The encoded protein is CASGLTLTGEGTEAFF.

The chain combines TRBV9 with TRBJ2-1; 9 positions agree with TRBD2. The CDR3 is made up of 16 amino acids. Trimming cost V 0 bases and J 2 bases; bases outside gene matches: 3. Germline-derived CDR1 and CDR2 are SGDLS and YYNGEE. CDR3 loop: CASSVEERGAYNEQFF. DNA of the CDR3: TGTGCCAGCAGCGTAGAAGAGCGGGGGGCCTACAATGAGCAGTTCTTC.

This chain joins TRBV5-4 and TRBJ1-2, with TRBD1 identical over 11 bases. The V gene's germline CDR1 is SGHNT and CDR2 YYREEE (reference sequence). V gave up 4 bases and J gave up 0 bases; unmatched junction bases: 2. This CDR3 has 15 residues. The CDR3 spells CASSQGQGANYGYTF. As DNA, the CDR3 is TGTGCCAGCAGCCAGGGACAGGGGGCTAACTATGGCTACACCTTC.

This clone occurred a few times. The chain has TRBV18 and TRBJ1-5; no reliable D call. The CDR3 runs to 15 residues. Trimming shortened V by 0 bases and J by 3 bases, and 9 bases separated the two germline ends. Germline-derived CDR1 and CDR2 are KGHSH and LQKENI. CDR3 region: CASSPPGRINQPQHF. CDR3 DNA sequence: TGTGCCAGCTCACCACCCGGGAGGATCAATCAGCCCCAGCATTTT.

This CDR3 is CASSSTAGQGADNEQFF. CDR3 bases: TGTGCCAGCAGCTCCACAGCGGGACAGGGGGCGGACAATGAGCAGTTCTTC. The chain combines TRBV7-3 with TRBJ2-1, with 12 bases fitting TRBD1. This CDR3 comprises 17 residues. The junction had 9 bases not matched to a gene; V was cut back by 4 bases and J by 5 bases. The germline V gene encodes CDR1 SGHTA and CDR2 FQGTGA.

The chain couples TRBV18 to TRBJ2-2; 7 bases are shared with TRBD1. V shed 1 base, J shed 4 bases, and the junction held 6 bases outside the gene matches. The germline V gene has CDR1 KGHSH and CDR2 LQKENI. The CDR3 spans 16 residues. This chain's CDR3 is CASSPRRQGVTGELFF. The CDR3 nucleotides read TGTGCCAGCTCACCACGCCGACAGGGTGTCACCGGGGAGCTGTTTTTT.

The rearrangement uses TRBV15 and TRBJ2-3, with D unclear. The ends were cut back, 0 bases at V and 5 bases at J, with 9 bases in the middle. The CDR3 loop spans 14 amino acids. Germline V CDR1 and CDR2: LNHNV, YYDKDF (reference sequence). The CDR3 DNA follows: TGTGCCACCAGCAGAGATCAATCGAGAGATACGCAGTATTTT. As protein: CATSRDQSRDTQYF.

This clone came up once. The rearrangement uses TRBV19 and TRBJ1-1; D unclear. Germline V lookup: CDR1 LNHDA, CDR2 SQIVND (reference sequence). V was pared by 10 bases and J by 4 bases, with 10 bases between. This CDR3 region has 11 residues. As DNA, the CDR3 is TGTGCCACCAACCGGGGCACTGAAGCTTTCTTT. It is translated as CATNRGTEAFF.

The rearrangement joins TRBV2 to TRBJ2-5; 7 nucleotides align to TRBD1. This CDR3 is built from 15 residues. Looked up from germline, CDR1 is SNHLY and CDR2 is FYNNEI. V shed 0 bases, J shed 1 base, and the junction held 2 bases outside the gene matches. This CDR3 is CASSEARQGQETQYF. Here the CDR3 DNA reads TGTGCCAGCAGTGAAGCTCGACAGGGCCAAGAGACCCAGTACTTC.

This sequence joins TRBV28 and TRBJ1-2; D might be TRBD1 (5 bases). Trimming left V 6 bases short and J 2 bases short, with 13 bases between. CDR3 length equals 14 residues. The germline CDR1 and CDR2 sequences are MDHEN and SYDVKM. CDR3 residues: CASRSGWGNYGYTF. CDR3 DNA sequence: TGTGCCAGCAGATCAGGGTGGGGAAACTATGGCTACACCTTC.

The chain uses TRBV27 and TRBJ2-1, with 10 bases matching TRBD1. The germline gives CDR1 MNHEY, CDR2 SMNVEV (reference sequence). Unmatched junction bases numbered 5, after V lost 5 bases and J lost 7 bases. This CDR3 region has 14 residues. CDR3 coding DNA: TGTGCCAGCAGTCCCTGGACAGGGGGAAATGAGCAGTTCTTC. This sequence encodes CASSPWTGGNEQFF.